This T cell receptor (beta chain) appears in the sequencing data of a study of Ad26.COV2.S vaccination and SARS-CoV-2 variants. The CDR3 covers 16 residues. The V and J ends lost 4 bases and 5 bases respectively, with 18 bases between them. The germline V gene has CDR1 KGHSH and CDR2 LQKENI. Study-wide findings and caveats: CD8+ and CD4+ T cells specific for spike reportedly responded with substantial breadth after vaccination. The TCR-based breadth and depth measures might underestimate overall T cell responses.

For this clone: Its antigen is as yet unknown.

Indicated treatment: roughly 19 received Ad26.COV2.S at low or high dose, single or two shots; about 5 received placebo; per-sample allocation not given. Following the first vaccine or placebo injection, samples were taken on day 63. Assay used: immunoSEQ multiplex PCR; TCRdb lists only in-frame clones, some missing. The table includes 300,000 to 400,000 clones, about nine tenths detected once. The J gene is TRBJ1-5, the V gene TRBV18; possible D gene TRBD1, 5 bases. This clonotype was obtained from a person aged 18-60 years who received the Ad26.COV2.S COVID-19 vaccine or a placebo. The sequencing here drew on peripheral blood, taken in a trial of Ad26.COV2.S vaccine versus placebo. Here the CDR3 reads CASSQPGLPLDQPQHF. The CDR3 DNA sequence: TGTGCCAGCTCACAGCCGGGACTTCCCTTAGATCAGCCCCAGCATTTT.